This T cell receptor beta chain was profiled in a study of T cell changes during pregnancy in multiple sclerosis. Using immunoSEQ multiplex PCR, the repertoire was profiled, and TCRdb retains in-frame clones only, with some absent. The sample contains tens of thousands of clones, 91% of which appear only once. The V gene lost 2 bases and the J gene lost 6 bases, with 15 bases spanning the gap. This CDR3 is built from 15 residues. Germline V gene sequence: CDR1 MNHEY, CDR2 SMNVEV (reference sequence). The material was CD8+ T cells from peripheral blood mononuclear cells, obtained after pregnancy. V gene TRBV27 combines with J gene TRBJ2-3; unclear D gene. This receptor was taken from a female donor with multiple sclerosis, enrolled in a pregnancy study. The CDR3: CASSLVRPQADTQYF. CDR3 in DNA: TGTGCCAGCAGTTTAGTAAGGCCCCAGGCGGATACGCAGTATTTT.